This passage covers 22 T cell receptor beta chains from one sample sequenced in a study of T cell repertoires in cytomegalovirus infection. MiXCR, run by TCRdb on the reads, gives a single entry per CDR3 protein. The sample holds about 85,000 distinct CDR3 sequences, roughly 44% seen once. Antigens of these TCRs are unknown. This specimen was CD8+ T cells from cultured PBMCs, taken from culture after CMV antigen stimulation. The receptors originated from a human donor in good health (CMV status not recorded). Some clones in this sample may be carry-over from other donors' samples.

This clonotype appeared many times. The chain recombines TRBV7-8 with TRBJ2-5; TRBD2 aligns across 8 bases. Per germline, CDR1 SGHVS and CDR2 FQNEAQ. This CDR3 comprises 18 residues. V shed 4 bases, J shed 2 bases, and the junction held 15 bases outside the gene matches. The CDR3 DNA is TGTGCCAGCAGCTCTTCCATGCTCGGTGCGGGGGGTCAAGAGACCCAGTACTTC. Translated: CASSSSMLGAGGQETQYF.

This clonotype was observed a few times. The V and J genes are TRBV7-3 and TRBJ1-1, with D uncertain. V was trimmed by 4 bases and J by 5 bases, leaving 11 bases between them. Germline CDR1 SGHTA, CDR2 FQGTGA. The length of the CDR3 is 13 residues. DNA for the CDR3: TGTGCCAGCAGCTGGAGTATGGGGACTGAAGCTTTCTTT. Translation gives CASSWSMGTEAFF.

The V gene is TRBV28, the J gene TRBJ2-2, with D possibly being TRBD1 (6 bases). There are 15 residues in the CDR3. The germline V gene encodes CDR1 MDHEN and CDR2 SYDVKM. Trimming pared 3 bases from V and 2 bases from J, leaving 10 bases between. The DNA for the CDR3 is TGTGCCAGCAGTTTTCGACAGGCCAACACCGGGGAGCTGTTTTTT. This gives the protein CASSFRQANTGELFF.

This clonotype was seen only a few times. The chain is built from TRBV2 and TRBJ1-1; TRBD1 matches at 8 bases. The CDR3 is 15 residues long. The V and J ends lost 2 bases and 6 bases, in that order; junction bases with no gene match: 8. Germline lookup yields CDR1 SNHLY and CDR2 FYNNEI. This chain's CDR3 is CASSEWAGGSPEAFF. Here the CDR3 DNA reads TGTGCCAGCAGTGAATGGGCAGGGGGCAGCCCTGAAGCTTTCTTT. The whole variable domain, remainder taken from reference TRBV2 and TRBJ1-1, is EPEVTQTPSHQVTQMGQEVILRCVPISNHLYFYWYRQILGQKVEFLVSFYNNEISEKSEIFDDQFSVERPDGSNFTLKIRSTKLEDSAMYFCASSEWAGGSPEAFFGQGTRLTVV.

This clonotype was seen only a few times. This chain joins TRBV12-3 or TRBV12-4 and TRBJ1-4; perhaps TRBD1 as D (5 bases). The CDR3 spans 13 residues. Trimming pared 6 bases from V and 10 bases from J, leaving 15 bases between. For the CDR3, the DNA is TGTGCCAGCAGCTTGGGCAGGGAAGGAAAACTGTTTTTT. Amino acids: CASSLGREGKLFF.

The chain joins TRBV7-8 to TRBJ2-3, with 8 nucleotides matching TRBD2. With V trimmed by 2 bases and J by 0 bases, 4 bases remained unmatched. The CDR3 has 16 residues. Germline assignment: CDR1 SGHVS and CDR2 FQNEAQ. The CDR3 bases are TGTGCCAGCAGCTTATACCCGGGAGGGAGCACAGATACGCAGTATTTT. Translation: CASSLYPGGSTDTQYF.

The table lists this clonotype with a few counts. The chain carries TRBV12-3 or TRBV12-4 and TRBJ1-1; 7 bases fit TRBD1. The CDR3 totals 14 residues. J was trimmed by 1 base and V by 7 bases; bases with no gene match: 6. For the CDR3, the DNA is TGTGCCAGCACTCCGACAGGGAGGAACACTGAAGCTTTCTTT. Its translation is CASTPTGRNTEAFF.

This clonotype was picked up a small number of times. This chain connects TRBV7-8 to TRBJ2-5; TRBD2 agrees at 7 bases. Looked up from germline, CDR1 is SGHVS and CDR2 is FQNEAQ. J lost 4 bases, V lost 5 bases, and 16 bases had no gene match. The CDR3 has 17 residues. The DNA for the CDR3 is TGTGCCAGCAGCCCGCACGGATTCCGCGGGAGAGGAGAGACCCAGTACTTC. This sequence encodes CASSPHGFRGRGETQYF.

This chain joins TRBV7-9 and TRBJ1-2; no clear D. The germline V and J ends were trimmed by 3 bases and 8 bases, with 7 bases remaining between them. Germline-derived CDR1 and CDR2 are SEHNR and FQNEAQ (reference sequence). This CDR3 has 11 residues. The DNA of the CDR3 is TGTGCCAGCAGCTTCGCCGGGGGCTACACCTTC. Amino acids: CASSFAGGYTF.

The chain combines TRBV20-1 with TRBJ1-1, with D possibly TRBD1 on 5 matching bases. The CDR3 is 13 residues long. Trimming took off 3 bases at V and 0 bases at J, with 8 bases between the two ends. Germline loops: CDR1 DFQATT, CDR2 SNEGSKA (reference sequence). CDR3 DNA: TGCAGTGCTAGGGGGACTTTGAACACTGAAGCTTTCTTT. It specifies CSARGTLNTEAFF.

This clonotype occurred a few times. The chain couples TRBV2 to TRBJ2-1; possible D gene TRBD1, 5 bases. CDR3 length: 10 residues. V was cut by 9 bases and J by 9 bases, with 9 bases left in between. Germline V lookup: CDR1 SNHLY, CDR2 FYNNEI. CDR3: CASQGSEQFF. In nucleotides, the CDR3 is TGTGCCAGTCAGGGCTCTGAGCAGTTCTTC.

The sample holds one count of this clonotype. The chain employs TRBV28 and TRBJ2-2; the match to TRBD2 covers 12 bases. Germline CDR1 reads MDHEN; CDR2 reads SYDVKM. The CDR3 has 17 residues. V was pared by 6 bases and J by 0 bases, with 5 bases of the junction left unmatched. DNA for the CDR3: TGTGCCAGCAGGGACCTAGCGGGAGGGGCGAACACCGGGGAGCTGTTTTTT. Amino acids: CASRDLAGGANTGELFF.

The chain links TRBV5-1 to TRBJ1-4; no firm D call. V was cut by 1 base and J by 10 bases, with 17 bases left in between. The CDR3 covers 15 residues. CDR1 SGHRS and CDR2 YFSETQ come from the germline V gene. DNA of the CDR3: TGCGCCAGCAGCTTGTGGAGTGGGGAACAAGGAAAACTGTTTTTT. It encodes CASSLWSGEQGKLFF.

The J gene is TRBJ1-2, the V gene TRBV27; 8 bases fit TRBD1. V lost 6 bases, J lost 2 bases, and 8 bases stayed unmatched. This CDR3 is 15 amino acids long. In germline, CDR1 is MNHEY, CDR2 SMNVEV (reference sequence). The CDR3 reads CASSQPGTGNYGYTF. CDR3 coding DNA: TGTGCCAGCAGCCAGCCCGGGACAGGCAACTATGGCTACACCTTC.

This chain joins TRBV27 and TRBJ2-2; D not resolved. Germline V gives CDR1 MNHEY, CDR2 SMNVEV (reference sequence). CDR3 length equals 14 residues. Trimming took 3 bases from V and 9 from J, leaving 14 bases between them. This CDR3 is CASSLGGPTRELFF. The DNA for the CDR3 is TGTGCCAGCAGTTTGGGCGGTCCAACCAGGGAGCTGTTTTTT.

Only one count was recorded for this clonotype. V is TRBV7-6 and J is TRBJ2-1; TRBD2 matches at 10 bases. This CDR3 spans 14 amino acids. The J segment lost 10 bases and the V segment lost 5 bases, leaving 8 bases of the junction unmatched. Germline lookup yields CDR1 SGHVS and CDR2 FNYEAQ. The CDR3 DNA sequence: TGTGCCAGCAGCAGAAGCGGGGGGGCGATGGAGCAGTTCTTC. Residues: CASSRSGGAMEQFF.

This clonotype was seen more than once but under ten times. The J gene is TRBJ2-1, the V gene TRBV6-1; D uncertain. V lost 6 bases and J lost 7, with 13 bases in between. Germline lookup yields CDR1 MNHNS and CDR2 SASEGT. The CDR3 is 13 amino acids. CDR3 region: CASSERLWNEQFF. The CDR3 DNA sequence: TGTGCCAGCAGCGAACGGCTATGGAATGAGCAGTTCTTC.

The chain recombines TRBV28 with TRBJ1-1; no clear D. The germline gives CDR1 MDHEN, CDR2 SYDVKM. Trimming shortened V by 8 bases and J by 5 bases, and 15 bases separated the two germline ends. This CDR3 has 13 amino acids. Written as DNA, the CDR3 is TGTGCCAGCTGGTCCCGGTTGGAAACTGAAGCTTTCTTT. Residues: CASWSRLETEAFF.

J is TRBJ2-1 and V is TRBV3-1; 7 bases align to TRBD1. Germline lookup yields CDR1 LGHDT and CDR2 YNNKEL (reference sequence). The CDR3 loop spans 18 amino acids. Losses at the gene ends were 2 bases for V and 6 bases for J; bases not matched to a gene: 16. The CDR3: CASSQTSETGMMGNEQFF. In nucleotides, the CDR3 is TGTGCCAGCAGCCAAACGTCAGAGACAGGGATGATGGGCAATGAGCAGTTCTTC.

This clonotype occurred a few times. This chain links TRBV7-2 with TRBJ2-7; 8 bases are a match to TRBD2. The V segment lost 4 bases and the J segment 4 bases; nucleotides outside the gene matches: 6. The CDR3 consists of 14 residues. Germline V lookup: CDR1 SGHTA, CDR2 FQGNSA. CDR3 DNA sequence: TGTGCCAGCAGCTCGGGACTAGAACGGTACGAGCAGTACTTC. Translating it yields CASSSGLERYEQYF.

Only a few counts were recorded for this clonotype. The V and J genes are TRBV19 and TRBJ2-1; tentative D call: TRBD1 (6 bases). The CDR3 spans 15 residues. Germline V gives CDR1 LNHDA, CDR2 SQIVND (reference sequence). Trimming cost V 7 bases and J 0 bases, with 13 bases left between them. CDR3 DNA: TGTGCCAGTAATCCAACAGGGAGCTCCTACAATGAGCAGTTCTTC. It encodes CASNPTGSSYNEQFF.

The rearrangement links TRBV3-1 to TRBJ2-6; D may be TRBD1 (5 bases). The germline gives CDR1 LGHDT, CDR2 YNNKEL (reference sequence). This CDR3 has 17 residues. V was pared by 2 bases and J by 2 bases, with 13 bases between. This chain's CDR3 is CASSQQPGRAGANVLTF. CDR3 coding DNA: TGTGCCAGCAGCCAACAACCCGGCAGGGCTGGGGCCAACGTCCTGACTTTC.